The sequence of this T cell receptor beta chain was determined in a study of cytomegalovirus exposure and HLA in healthy donors. For the study at large: The use of the same platform for the 130 or so validation repertoires and the 550 to 700 first-cohort repertoires was reported by a later analysis.

Points from the study as a whole: Under in vitro conditions, three CMV-associated chains were confirmed as specific for CMV antigens. Subsequent analysis of the approximately 130 validation repertoires found a tendency for first-cohort TCR clusters to co-occur. The study labeled more than 150 TCR beta chains cytomegalovirus-associated.

V lost 6 bases, J lost 5 bases, and 13 bases lay in between. From germline, CDR1 is SQVTM and CDR2 ANQGSEA. The CDR3 sequence is 12 residues long. Data came from immunoSEQ multiplex PCR; TCRdb stores just in-frame clones and leaves some out. The sample records under 100,000 clones, 85% to 95% being singletons. The table lists this clone with a few counts. Its target is not known. Sequencing used PBMCs. The source of this sequence is a woman between 18 and 30 years old in good health and CMV-seronegative. V gene TRBV29-1 combines with J gene TRBJ1-1, with D unresolved. The CDR3 DNA follows: TGCAGCGTAGCGGGCGGTTGGACTGAAGCTTTCTTT. It encodes CSVAGGWTEAFF. Together with reference TRBV29-1 and TRBJ1-1, the CDR3 gives the full variable domain: SAVISQKPSRDICQRGTSLTIQCQVDSQVTMMFWYRQQPGQSLTLIATANQGSEATYESGFVIDKFPISRPNLTFSTLTVSNMSPEDSSIYLCSVAGGWTEAFFGQGTRLTVV.